The 22 T cell receptor beta chains below come from one sample, sequenced in a study of response to subunit inactivated influenza vaccine. From the RT-PCR reads, TCRdb called clonotypes with MiXCR, one entry per CDR3 protein. The data contain roughly 760,000 distinct CDR3 sequences, 21% of them seen just once; the ten biggest clones take up 10% to 13%. The material sequenced was PBMCs from blood, taken roughly 5 days after vaccination. Receptors were obtained from a man aged 45 to 65 who received an inactivated influenza vaccine.

This clonotype was seen more than once but under ten times. The V call is TRBV5-1, the J call TRBJ2-7; tentatively, D is TRBD1 (6 bases). CDR3 size: 16 residues. The V end lost 3 bases, the J end lost 0 bases, and 16 bases lay between the germline ends. Looked up from germline, CDR1 is SGHRS and CDR2 is YFSETQ. In DNA form, the CDR3 reads TGCGCCAGCAGCTCCGCAACAGGGCGTTACTCCTACGAGCAGTACTTC. Translating gives CASSSATGRYSYEQYF. Using reference TRBV5-1 and TRBJ2-7 for the parts outside the CDR3, the full variable domain is KAGVTQTPRYLIKTRGQQVTLSCSPISGHRSVSWYQQTPGQGLQFLFEYFSETQRNKGNFPGRFSGRQFSNSRSEMNVSTLELGDSALYLCASSSATGRYSYEQYFGPGTRLTVT.

The chain links TRBV20-1 to TRBJ1-5; 8 positions match TRBD1. Germline CDR1 is DFQATT and CDR2 is SNEGSKA (reference sequence). The CDR3 is 14 residues long. Losses at the gene ends were 6 bases for V and 5 bases for J; bases not matched to a gene: 9. CDR3 DNA: TGCAGTGCCCGAAGGACAGGGATGGATCAGCCCCAGCATTTT. Translation: CSARRTGMDQPQHF.

V and J are TRBV6-5 and TRBJ2-3; no definite D call. CDR1 MNHEY and CDR2 SVGAGI come from the germline V gene. Trimming removed 1 base at V and 2 bases at J, with 16 bases between. The CDR3 has 17 residues. For the CDR3, the DNA is TGTGCCAGCAGTTACTTAGTCTACTCCGGCCTCACAGATACGCAGTATTTT. Translation: CASSYLVYSGLTDTQYF.

This clonotype was seen more than once but under ten times. V gene TRBV12-3 or TRBV12-4 combines with J gene TRBJ2-7, with TRBD1 matching over 9 bases. The trim removed 6 bases at V and 0 bases at J, leaving 3 bases unmatched. The CDR3 sequence is 14 residues long. CDR3 sequence (DNA): TGTGCCAGCAGCGGGACAGGGCCCTCCTACGAGCAGTACTTC. Translating it yields CASSGTGPSYEQYF.

J is TRBJ2-1 and V is TRBV12-3 or TRBV12-4, with a tentative D call TRBD2 (6 bases). With 6 bases removed from V and 4 bases from J, the gap between germline ends came to 16 bases. The CDR3 totals 15 residues. The CDR3 sequence: CASRKERASYNEQFF. The CDR3 bases are TGTGCCAGCAGGAAGGAGCGGGCCTCGTACAATGAGCAGTTCTTC.

The rearrangement uses TRBV5-6 and TRBJ2-1, with TRBD2 matching over 8 bases. In germline, CDR1 is SGHDT, CDR2 YYEEEE. Germline trimming cut 9 bases from V and 10 bases from J; bases unmatched to any gene: 12. The CDR3 extends over 13 amino acids. The CDR3 region has the DNA TGTGCCACGTTAGCGGGACCCCCACCAGAGCAGTTCTTC. Encoded protein: CATLAGPPPEQFF.

A few counts support this clonotype. V and J are TRBV20-1 and TRBJ2-7, with D maybe TRBD1 (7 bases). The germline V gene encodes CDR1 DFQATT and CDR2 SNEGSKA (reference sequence). Deletions cut 5 bases from V and 0 bases from J, with 14 bases between. The CDR3 is 14 residues long. The CDR3, as DNA: TGCAGTGCTGGAAACAGGGGAGGCTCCTACGAGCAGTACTTC. It encodes CSAGNRGGSYEQYF.

Worth noting for this clonotype: Compared with germline, one end of the junction differs, possibly owing to a read error. The rearrangement joins TRBV15 to TRBJ2-5; weak D call: TRBD1 (7 bases). The CDR3 is 15 amino acids. Germline V lookup: CDR1 LNHNV, CDR2 YYDKDF (reference sequence). CDR3 coding DNA: TGTGCCACCAGCGGAGATCCAGGGGGGCAAGAGACCCAGTACTTC. Protein: CATSGDPGGQETQYF.

This clonotype appeared a few times. This chain connects TRBV4-2 to TRBJ2-1, with 9 bases lining up with TRBD2. The V gene's germline CDR1 is LGHNA and CDR2 YNFKEQ. This CDR3 contains 18 residues. V shed 2 bases, J shed 2 bases, and the junction held 10 bases outside the gene matches. The CDR3 DNA reads as TGTGCCAGCAGCCAAAGGGAGGGGCTAGCGGGGACCTACAATGAGCAGTTCTTC. This translates into CASSQREGLAGTYNEQFF.

This clonotype showed up just a few times. The chain employs TRBV28 and TRBJ2-7, with D tentatively TRBD1 (5 bases). The V and J ends lost 7 bases and 4 bases respectively, with 17 bases between them. Germline V gene lookup returns CDR1 MDHEN and CDR2 SYDVKM. The CDR3 extends over 14 amino acids. CDR3 sequence: CASTRAGKGYEQYF. The CDR3 bases are TGTGCCAGCACTCGGGCAGGGAAAGGGTACGAGCAGTACTTC.

This rearrangement joins TRBV20-1 to TRBJ2-5; 11 bases are shared with TRBD2. This CDR3 contains 16 residues. Germline CDR1 DFQATT, CDR2 SNEGSKA (reference sequence). V trimming: 2 bases; J trimming: 5 bases; junction bases outside the gene matches: 10. The CDR3 protein is CSARPIAGGPRETQYF. Here the CDR3 DNA reads TGCAGTGCTAGACCGATAGCGGGAGGGCCCCGTGAGACCCAGTACTTC.

The V call is TRBV30, the J call TRBJ2-7; a weak D match, TRBD2 (5 bases). CDR3 length: 12 amino acids. Looked up from germline, CDR1 is GTSNPN and CDR2 is SVGIG (reference sequence). Deletions cut 3 bases from V and 1 base from J, with 7 bases between. The CDR3 protein is CAWRAASYEQYF. DNA for the CDR3: TGTGCCTGGAGAGCGGCTTCCTACGAGCAGTACTTC.

This clonotype was seen more than once but under ten times. This chain links TRBV12-3 or TRBV12-4 with TRBJ1-2; possible D gene TRBD1, 6 bases. This CDR3 has 14 amino acids. The V gene lost 5 bases and the J gene lost 7 bases, with 17 bases spanning the gap. The CDR3 is CASSPIQGVTGYTF. DNA of the CDR3: TGTGCCAGCAGTCCTATACAGGGAGTGACTGGCTACACCTTC.

This clonotype turned up a few times. This chain joins TRBV20-1 and TRBJ2-5; the match to TRBD2 covers 13 bases. CDR1 DFQATT and CDR2 SNEGSKA come from the germline V gene (reference sequence). The CDR3 is 14 amino acids. Trimming at V came to 6 bases and at J to 5 bases, leaving 6 bases not matched to a gene. The CDR3 DNA follows: TGCAGTGCAATCGGGACTAGCGGGACCGAGACCCAGTACTTC. Protein: CSAIGTSGTETQYF.

The gene calls are TRBV9 and TRBJ2-2, with 10 positions matching TRBD2. The V segment lost 0 bases and the J segment 3 bases; nucleotides outside the gene matches: 5. Germline V gene data show CDR1 as SGDLS and CDR2 as YYNGEE. The CDR3 is 17 amino acids. The CDR3 protein is CASSVAASGGHTGELFF. Written as DNA, the CDR3 is TGTGCCAGCAGCGTAGCTGCTAGCGGGGGCCACACCGGGGAGCTGTTTTTT.

J is TRBJ2-4 and V is TRBV7-2; TRBD2 agrees at 15 bases. CDR3 length equals 14 residues. Germline V CDR1 and CDR2: SGHTA, FQGNSA. The V and J ends lost 7 bases and 14 bases, in that order; junction bases with no gene match: 9. CDR3 sequence (DNA): TGTGCCAGCACCACCGGGACTAGCGGGGGGCTCGAGTACTTC. The encoded protein is CASTTGTSGGLEYF.

This chain joins TRBV5-1 and TRBJ1-4; D gene unclear. The CDR3 runs 14 residues. V gave up 5 bases and J gave up 7 bases, with 15 bases separating them. CDR1 is SGHRS and CDR2 is YFSETQ in the germline V gene. The CDR3 protein is CASRAAGRGEKLFF. The CDR3 DNA reads TGCGCCAGCAGGGCCGCGGGAAGAGGTGAAAAACTGTTTTTT.

The chain is built from TRBV20-1 and TRBJ1-1; D unresolved. The CDR3 is made up of 13 amino acids. Trimming cost V 6 bases and J 0 bases, with 11 bases left between them. Germline lookup yields CDR1 DFQATT and CDR2 SNEGSKA (reference sequence). The CDR3 coding sequence is TGCAGTGCCACAATTACGGTGAACACTGAAGCTTTCTTT. Amino acid sequence: CSATITVNTEAFF.

The table lists this clonotype with a few counts. The gene calls are TRBV29-1 and TRBJ2-2; 12 bases are shared with TRBD2. Germline CDR1 and CDR2: SQVTM and ANQGSEA. The CDR3 is 13 amino acids. V trimming: 8 bases; J trimming: 7 bases; junction bases outside the gene matches: 5. In DNA, the CDR3 is TGCAGCCATAGGACTAGCGGGAACGGGGAGCTGTTTTTT. Its translation: CSHRTSGNGELFF.

V usage is TRBV15 and J usage is TRBJ1-1, with unresolved D. The CDR3 sequence is 14 residues long. The V and J ends lost 0 bases and 7 bases respectively, with 12 bases between them. Germline V gives CDR1 LNHNV, CDR2 YYDKDF (reference sequence). The CDR3 reads CATSRDFPPVEAFF. CDR3 nucleotide sequence: TGTGCCACCAGCAGAGATTTCCCCCCCGTTGAAGCTTTCTTT.

The rearrangement uses TRBV12-3 or TRBV12-4 and TRBJ2-6; the D is unclear. This CDR3 comprises 21 residues. V shed 3 bases and J shed 0 bases, with 24 bases lying between them. The CDR3 nucleotides read TGTGCCAGCAGTTTTCAAAAGATTATAGCCAGAGACTCCTCTGGGGCCAACGTCCTGACTTTC. Residues: CASSFQKIIARDSSGANVLTF.

This clonotype appeared a few times. The genes are TRBV6-2 or TRBV6-3 and TRBJ1-1, with TRBD1 as a possible D gene (5 bases). The V gene lost 2 bases and the J gene lost 8 bases, with 15 bases spanning the gap. Germline values: CDR1 MNHEY, CDR2 SVGEGT. CDR3 size: 14 residues. The CDR3 protein is CASSYPPEGPEAFF. The DNA for the CDR3 is TGTGCCAGCAGTTACCCCCCAGAGGGGCCCGAAGCTTTCTTT.